A selection of T cell receptor beta chains follows, all from one sample in a study of CD8+CD57+ T cells in acquired aplastic anemia. TCRdb independently ran MiXCR on the reads; one entry per CDR3 protein. Of 150,000 to 200,000 distinct CDR3 sequences listed, around 40% are singletons. The sample comprised sorted CD4+, CD8+, or CD8+CD57+ T cells (not recorded which) from PBMCs. These receptors were taken from a human donor in good health. Each CDR3 is given with its conserved first and last residue.

V gene	J gene	CDR3 protein
TRBV5-1	TRBJ2-2	CASSFNSGELFF
TRBV4-1	TRBJ1-1	CASSFNPRGTEAFF
TRBV20-1	TRBJ2-7	CSATDSGVTSYEQYF
TRBV5-1	TRBJ2-3	CASSLLSGGITDTQYF
TRBV12-3/TRBV12-4	TRBJ2-2	CASSFAGGYTGELFF
TRBV25-1	TRBJ1-2	CASNRGGSSYTF
TRBV2	TRBJ1-4	CASRAEAGAQEKLFF
TRBV2	TRBJ1-1	CASRWGVGDNEAFF
TRBV5-1	TRBJ2-7	CASSFLVGVGYEQYF
TRBV10-2	TRBJ2-3	CASSELAGGSTDTQYF
TRBV19	TRBJ1-1	CASNRFYRSGTEAFF
TRBV2	TRBJ2-3	CASSGGTSAADTQYF
TRBV12-3/TRBV12-4	TRBJ2-7	CASSPGTGEAYEQYF
TRBV2	TRBJ1-1	CASRETGRAFF
TRBV15	TRBJ2-2	CATSRGGQTNTGELFF
TRBV5-4	TRBJ2-7	CASSQGGNEQYF
TRBV29-1	TRBJ2-7	CSVEDREGASSHEQYF
TRBV6-1	TRBJ1-1	CASSESIDTEAFF
TRBV5-1	TRBJ2-2	CASQAGNTGELFF
TRBV20-1	TRBJ2-7	CSADPGTRSYEQYF
TRBV2	TRBJ1-1	CASSGPGGTEAFF
TRBV12-3/TRBV12-4	TRBJ2-3	CASSLDPGTQCF
TRBV20-1	TRBJ2-5	CSAQRRGQAETQYF
TRBV19	TRBJ1-5	CASRTTRRANQPQHF
TRBV20-1	TRBJ1-1	CSVRQGTNTEAFF
TRBV7-9	TRBJ1-1	CASSLRGEAFF
TRBV10-3	TRBJ1-2	CAISDGHNYGYTF
TRBV27	TRBJ2-7	CASSPSSGRLGYEQYF
TRBV29-1	TRBJ1-2	CSVEGRDGYTF
TRBV12-5	TRBJ2-5	CASGLRTGAEGRETQYF
TRBV20-1	TRBJ2-5	CSAPSQQETQYF
TRBV7-9	TRBJ1-1	CASSLEPKAEAFF
TRBV6-2/TRBV6-3	TRBJ2-3	CASRTGTKFTQYF
TRBV6-5	TRBJ2-1	CASITGQRNNEQFF
TRBV4-1	TRBJ1-5	CASSQGTGAGGNQPQHF
TRBV29-1	TRBJ1-2	CSATRTGGGYGYTF
TRBV4-1	TRBJ1-5	CASSPPGLLGNQPQHF
TRBV13	TRBJ1-1	CASSFLGEAFF
TRBV15	TRBJ2-5	CATSRDRDKEETQYF
TRBV5-1	TRBJ1-4	CASSLAGTGREKLFF
TRBV19	TRBJ1-2	CASSKRGSHFYGYTF
TRBV4-3	TRBJ1-3	CASSQDPGRGNTIYF
TRBV7-2	TRBJ1-5	CASSTLTGPGQPQHF
TRBV7-3	TRBJ1-2	CASTLGFGYTF
TRBV7-2	TRBJ1-1	CASRGSMNTEAFF
TRBV7-2	TRBJ2-1	CASSSNSGVEQFF